One and the same sample provided the 23 T cell receptor beta chains below, sequenced in a study of blood T cell repertoires in COVID-19. Profiling relied on immunoSEQ multiplex PCR, and the TCRdb table lists in-frame clones only, not all of them. The sample records roughly 220,000 clones, 88% being singletons. Specimen: PBMCs or T cells enriched from blood (not recorded which). The receptors come from a woman between 50 and 59 years old with acute COVID-19.

This chain joins TRBV7-9 and TRBJ1-6, with D perhaps matching TRBD1 (5 bases). Per germline, CDR1 SEHNR and CDR2 FQNEAQ (reference sequence). The V end was cut by 5 bases, the J end by 9 bases, with 14 bases between. The CDR3 totals 14 residues. CDR3 sequence (DNA): TGTGCCAGCAGCACAGTAGGGGAGGTTTCACCCCTCCACTTT. Translated: CASSTVGEVSPLHF.

The chain uses TRBV30 and TRBJ2-3; possibly TRBD1 for D (6 bases). Per germline, CDR1 GTSNPN and CDR2 SVGIG (reference sequence). The length of the CDR3 is 14 residues. V was shortened by 8 bases and J by 5 bases, with 20 bases between the two germline ends. The CDR3 is CAGDLGRGVDTQYF. DNA for the CDR3: TGTGCCGGCGATCTCGGCAGGGGTGTAGATACGCAGTATTTT.

The chain carries TRBV30 and TRBJ1-6; no clear D. V was cut by 4 bases and J by 8 bases, with 18 bases left in between. This CDR3 contains 15 residues. In germline, CDR1 is GTSNPN, CDR2 SVGIG (reference sequence). The DNA of the CDR3 is TGTGCCTGGAACCTCAAGGAAGGAGTGGATTCACCCCTCCACTTT. Residues: CAWNLKEGVDSPLHF.

The V and J genes are TRBV9 and TRBJ2-7; 10 nucleotides align to TRBD2. Germline CDR1 SGDLS, CDR2 YYNGEE. With 1 base clipped from V and 0 bases from J, the junction kept 10 bases outside the gene matches. The CDR3 is 18 amino acids. The CDR3 nucleotides read TGTGCCAGCAGCGTACGGCCCTCTAGCGGGAGCGGCTCCTACGAGCAGTACTTC. Its protein product is CASSVRPSSGSGSYEQYF. The full variable domain, rest sourced from reference TRBV9 and TRBJ2-7, is DSGVTQTPKHLITATGQRVTLRCSPRSGDLSVYWYQQSLDQGLQFLIQYYNGEERAKGNILERFSAQQFPDLHSELNLSSLELGDSALYFCASSVRPSSGSGSYEQYFGPGTRLTVT.

The chain joins TRBV5-4 to TRBJ2-7; 7 positions agree with TRBD2. Germline lookup yields CDR1 SGHNT and CDR2 YYREEE (reference sequence). With V trimmed by 4 bases and J by 0 bases, 4 bases remained unmatched. This CDR3 has 14 residues. The CDR3 bases are TGTGCCAGCAGCAGGGACTACCTCTCCTACGAGCAGTACTTC. Translation gives CASSRDYLSYEQYF.

V is TRBV5-4 and J is TRBJ2-7; 10 positions match TRBD2. The CDR3 is 16 amino acids. V dropped 0 bases and J dropped 5; count of bases not matched to a gene: 8. Germline V gene data show CDR1 as SGHNT and CDR2 as YYREEE (reference sequence). This CDR3 is CASSLGLAGVLNEQYF. The CDR3 coding sequence is TGTGCCAGCAGCTTGGGGCTAGCGGGAGTCTTAAACGAGCAGTACTTC.

The chain couples TRBV29-1 to TRBJ2-1; 10 positions agree with TRBD2. In germline, CDR1 is SQVTM, CDR2 ANQGSEA. V was clipped by 1 base and J by 6 bases; unmatched bases: 15. The CDR3 consists of 18 residues. CDR3 sequence reads: CSVEGGRFSGRIINEQFF. The CDR3 DNA reads TGCAGCGTTGAAGGGGGACGTTTTAGCGGGAGGATCATCAATGAGCAGTTCTTC.

This clone was observed a few times. The rearrangement uses TRBV3-1 (or the pseudogene TRBV3-2) and TRBJ2-7, with TRBD2 matching 13 bases. V lost 4 bases to trimming and J lost 1 base; unmatched junction nucleotides: 7. Germline lookup yields CDR1 LGHDT and CDR2 YNNKEL (reference sequence). The CDR3 spans 17 residues. CDR3 bases: TGTGCCAGCAGCCCTCGACTAGCGGGAGGTGCGTCCTACGAGCAGTACTTC. This gives the protein CASSPRLAGGASYEQYF.

This sequence joins TRBV6-5 and TRBJ2-7, with 7 bases that match TRBD1. Trimming cost V 5 bases and J 6 bases; bases outside gene matches: 10. The V gene's germline CDR1 is MNHEY and CDR2 SVGAGI. This CDR3 region has 14 residues. The CDR3 is CASSPQIDRAEQYF. As DNA, the CDR3 is TGTGCCAGCAGTCCCCAAATCGACAGGGCCGAGCAGTACTTC.

V usage is TRBV19 and J usage is TRBJ2-1, with D possibly matching TRBD2 (6 bases). The germline CDR1 and CDR2 sequences are LNHDA and SQIVND (reference sequence). This CDR3 spans 12 amino acids. V was trimmed by 8 bases and J by 10 bases, leaving 15 bases between them. CDR3 sequence: CASGTAWGEQFF. DNA of the CDR3: TGTGCCAGTGGGACTGCGTGGGGAGAGCAGTTCTTC. Based on the CDR3 plus reference TRBV19 and TRBJ2-1, the full variable domain is DGGITQSPKYLFRKEGQNVTLSCEQNLNHDAMYWYRQDPGQGLRLIYYSQIVNDFQKGDIAEGYSVSREKKESFPLTVTSAQKNPTAFYLCASGTAWGEQFFGPGTRLTVL.

The rearrangement uses TRBV6-5 and TRBJ1-5; D might be TRBD1 (6 bases). Trimming took off 6 bases at V and 6 bases at J, with 18 bases between the two ends. Germline V gene data show CDR1 as MNHEY and CDR2 as SVGAGI. CDR3 size: 15 residues. CDR3 in DNA: TGTGCCAGCAGCCTCGACGGACAGATTGGTCAGCCCCAGCATTTT. Protein sequence: CASSLDGQIGQPQHF.

This clone is a singleton in its sample. This chain links TRBV3-1 (or the pseudogene TRBV3-2) with TRBJ1-1; D may be TRBD1 (5 bases). Germline V gene lookup returns CDR1 LGHDT and CDR2 YNNKEL (reference sequence). The V end was cut by 0 bases, the J end by 0 bases, with 11 bases between. CDR3 size: 16 residues. The chain's CDR3 is CASSQDLGQLNTEAFF. CDR3 nucleotides: TGTGCCAGCAGCCAAGATCTCGGACAACTGAACACTGAAGCTTTCTTT.

In this sample, this clone turned up once. The chain is built from TRBV29-1 and TRBJ2-3, with D unresolved. The V gene's germline CDR1 is SQVTM and CDR2 ANQGSEA. The CDR3 extends over 12 amino acids. Deletions cut 5 bases from V and 4 bases from J, with 10 bases between. The DNA of the CDR3 is TGCAGCGTTCAAACAGACGCAGATACGCAGTATTTT. It yields the protein CSVQTDADTQYF.

This chain joins TRBV6-2 or TRBV6-3 and TRBJ1-2, with D possibly matching TRBD1 (6 bases). Germline V CDR1 and CDR2: MNHEY, SVGEGT. Trimming left V 4 bases short and J 4 bases short, with 19 bases between. The CDR3 extends over 16 amino acids. The CDR3: CASSSQPTGLGYGYTF. For the CDR3, the DNA is TGTGCCAGCAGTTCCCAACCGACAGGCCTCGGCTATGGCTACACCTTC.

The chain has TRBV27 and TRBJ2-3; 9 bases map to TRBD2. After removal of 2 bases from V and 0 bases from J, the junction contained 6 bases not matched to a gene. Germline V gene sequence: CDR1 MNHEY, CDR2 SMNVEV (reference sequence). The CDR3 loop spans 17 amino acids. Here the CDR3 DNA reads TGTGCCAGCAGTTTAGCGGGAGGGCCAGTCAGCACAGATACGCAGTATTTT. This encodes CASSLAGGPVSTDTQYF.

The rearrangement uses TRBV20-1 and TRBJ1-1; 7 positions match TRBD1. The ends lost 3 bases at V and 1 base at J; junction bases unmatched: 11. Looked up from germline, CDR1 is DFQATT and CDR2 is SNEGSKA (reference sequence). The CDR3 runs 16 residues. CDR3 sequence (DNA): TGCAGTGCTAGTCCCCGGGACAGAAAAAAGAACACTGAAGCTTTCTTT. Protein sequence: CSASPRDRKKNTEAFF.

This sequence joins TRBV28 and TRBJ2-6; 15 bases align to TRBD2. In germline, CDR1 is MDHEN, CDR2 SYDVKM. The CDR3 loop spans 18 amino acids. Losses at the gene ends were 4 bases for V and 4 bases for J; bases not matched to a gene: 5. This chain's CDR3 is CASSSGLAGGRGANVLTF. CDR3 nucleotides: TGTGCCAGCAGTTCCGGACTAGCGGGAGGGAGGGGGGCCAACGTCCTGACTTTC.

This chain links TRBV19 with TRBJ2-7, with TRBD2 as a possible D gene (5 bases). The germline gives CDR1 LNHDA, CDR2 SQIVND (reference sequence). This CDR3 is 14 amino acids long. Trimming removed 5 bases from V and 2 bases from J, with 13 bases in between. The CDR3, as DNA: TGTGCCAGTAGTTTTGACTATCGGGCCTACGAGCAGTACTTC. Amino acid sequence: CASSFDYRAYEQYF.

A single count supports this clone. The chain is built from TRBV27 and TRBJ1-5; perhaps TRBD1 as D (5 bases). Germline CDR1 reads MNHEY; CDR2 reads SMNVEV (reference sequence). This CDR3 has 17 residues. V shed 5 bases and J shed 0 bases, with 17 bases lying between them. For the CDR3, the DNA is TGTGCCAGCAGTGCAAGGACACCGCAGTATAGCAATCAGCCCCAGCATTTT. Its translation is CASSARTPQYSNQPQHF.

This chain connects TRBV6-6 to TRBJ2-2, with unresolved D. CDR1 is MNHNY and CDR2 is SVGAGI in the germline V gene (reference sequence). The CDR3 is made up of 13 amino acids. The germline V and J ends were trimmed by 0 bases and 5 bases, with 4 bases remaining between them. CDR3 in amino acids: CASSYSRTGELFF. The CDR3 nucleotides are TGTGCCAGCAGTTACTCGAGAACCGGGGAGCTGTTTTTT.

This clone was observed a handful of times. The rearrangement joins TRBV7-8 to TRBJ2-7; TRBD2 is a possible D gene (6 bases). V lost 4 bases and J 2 bases, leaving 15 bases between the germline ends. Germline CDR1 SGHVS, CDR2 FQNEAQ. This CDR3 spans 15 amino acids. The CDR3: CASSWNTRETYEQYF. The CDR3, as DNA: TGTGCCAGCAGCTGGAATACCCGGGAGACCTACGAGCAGTACTTC. Using reference TRBV7-8 and TRBJ2-7 for the parts outside the CDR3, the full variable domain is GAGVSQSPRYKVAKRGQDVALRCDPISGHVSLFWYQQALGQGPEFLTYFQNEAQLDKSGLPSDRFFAERPEGSVSTLKIQRTQQEDSAVYLCASSWNTRETYEQYFGPGTRLTVT.

On this clone: The junction differs from germline at one of its ends, possibly a read error. The chain recombines TRBV11-2 with TRBJ2-3; the D is unclear. Germline CDR1 SGHAT, CDR2 FQNNGV. This CDR3 comprises 15 residues. Here the CDR3 DNA reads TGTGCCAGCAGCTTAGATCGGAGTAGCAGAGATACGCAGTATTTT. Encoded protein: CASSLDRSSRDTQYF.

This chain links TRBV13 with TRBJ2-2; perhaps TRBD2 as D (6 bases). V was pared by 6 bases and J by 5 bases, with 16 bases between. The CDR3 consists of 15 residues. The germline gives CDR1 PRHDT, CDR2 FYEKMQ (reference sequence). CDR3 region: CASRFNLAPTGELFF. CDR3 nucleotide sequence: TGTGCCAGCAGATTCAACCTAGCGCCGACCGGGGAGCTGTTTTTT.